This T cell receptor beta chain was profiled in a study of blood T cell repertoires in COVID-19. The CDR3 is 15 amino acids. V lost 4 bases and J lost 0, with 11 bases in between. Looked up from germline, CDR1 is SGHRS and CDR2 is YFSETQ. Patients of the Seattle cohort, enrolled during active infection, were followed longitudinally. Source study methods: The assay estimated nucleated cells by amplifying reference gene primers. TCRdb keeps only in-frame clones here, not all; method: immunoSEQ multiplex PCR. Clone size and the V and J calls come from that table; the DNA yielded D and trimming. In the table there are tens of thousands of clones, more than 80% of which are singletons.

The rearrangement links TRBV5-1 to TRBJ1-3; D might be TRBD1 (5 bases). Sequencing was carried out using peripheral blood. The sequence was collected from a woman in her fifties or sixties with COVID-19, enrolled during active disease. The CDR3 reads CASSMGLSSGNTIYF. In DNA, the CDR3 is TGCGCCAGCAGCATGGGACTGTCCTCTGGAAACACCATATATTTT.